This T cell receptor beta chain was retrieved from a study of CD8 T cells in ankylosing spondylitis. Study-wide results and limits: Both synovial fluid and blood in reactive arthritis had previously been reported to carry some motif variants. Ankylosing spondylitis blood appeared to be characterized by a TCR beta motif of about 8 highly homologous variants.

The CDR3 is 13 amino acids. The ends were cut back, 1 base at V and 4 bases at J, with 8 bases in the middle. Germline V gene sequence: CDR1 DFQATT, CDR2 SNEGSKA (reference sequence). This clonotype was counted at least ten times. The antigen remains undetermined. TCRdb re-called the 5' RACE reads through MiXCR, storing one row per CDR3 protein. The sample records hundreds of thousands of distinct CDR3 sequences, approximately 12% being singletons. This receptor was identified in a male donor with ankylosing spondylitis. The sequencing sample was made of blood, either unsorted or a sorted T cell fraction (not recorded which). The chain is built from TRBV20-1 and TRBJ1-3; unclear D gene. The CDR3 is CSARGPPGNTIYF. Written as DNA, the CDR3 is TGCAGTGCTAGAGGGCCGCCCGGAAACACCATATATTTT.